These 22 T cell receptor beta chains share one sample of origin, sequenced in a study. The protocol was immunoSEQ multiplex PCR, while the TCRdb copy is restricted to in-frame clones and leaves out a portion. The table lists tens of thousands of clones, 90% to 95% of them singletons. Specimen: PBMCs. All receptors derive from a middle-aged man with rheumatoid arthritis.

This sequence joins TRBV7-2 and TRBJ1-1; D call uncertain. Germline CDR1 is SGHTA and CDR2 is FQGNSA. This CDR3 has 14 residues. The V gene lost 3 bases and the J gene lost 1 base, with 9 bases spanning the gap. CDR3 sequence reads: CASSFTRSNTEAFF. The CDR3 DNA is TGTGCCAGCAGCTTTACCCGTTCGAACACTGAAGCTTTCTTT.

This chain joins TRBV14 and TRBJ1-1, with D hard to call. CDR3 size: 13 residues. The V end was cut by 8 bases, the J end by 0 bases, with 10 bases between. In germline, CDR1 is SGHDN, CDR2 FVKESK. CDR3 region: CASGPAMNTEAFF. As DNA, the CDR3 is TGTGCCAGCGGGCCAGCGATGAACACTGAAGCTTTCTTT.

CDR3 region: CASSSGTVVYEQYF. DNA for the CDR3: TGTGCCAGCAGCTCCGGGACGGTGGTCTACGAGCAGTACTTC. The J gene is TRBJ2-7, the V gene TRBV7-9, with D perhaps matching TRBD1 or TRBD2 (5 bases each). Germline assignment: CDR1 SEHNR and CDR2 FQNEAQ (reference sequence). This CDR3 comprises 14 residues. Trimming left V 4 bases short and J 3 bases short, with 13 bases between. The full variable domain, in which reference TRBV7-9 and TRBJ2-7 provide the parts outside the CDR3, is DTGVSQNPRHKITKRGQNVTFRCDPISEHNRLYWYRQTLGQGPEFLTYFQNEAQLEKSRLLSDRFSAERPKGSFSTLEIQRTEQGDSAMYLCASSSGTVVYEQYFGPGTRLTVT.

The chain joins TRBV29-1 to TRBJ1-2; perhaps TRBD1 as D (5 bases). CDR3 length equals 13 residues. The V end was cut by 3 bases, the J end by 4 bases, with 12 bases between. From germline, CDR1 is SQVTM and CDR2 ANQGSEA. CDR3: CSVDTGPVYGYTF. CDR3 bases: TGCAGCGTTGACACGGGACCGGTCTATGGCTACACCTTC.

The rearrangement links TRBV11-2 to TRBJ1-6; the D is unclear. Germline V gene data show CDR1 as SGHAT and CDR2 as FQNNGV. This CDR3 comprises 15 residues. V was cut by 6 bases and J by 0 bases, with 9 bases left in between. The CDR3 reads CASRSLGSYNSPLHF. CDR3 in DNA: TGTGCCAGCAGGTCATTGGGCTCCTATAATTCACCCCTCCACTTT.

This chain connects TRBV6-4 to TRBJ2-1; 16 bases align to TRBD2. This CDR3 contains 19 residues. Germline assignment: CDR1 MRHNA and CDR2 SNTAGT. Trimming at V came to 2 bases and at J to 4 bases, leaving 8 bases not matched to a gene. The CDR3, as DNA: TGTGCCAGCAGTGACGAAGGGACTAGCGGGAGGGCCGTTTACAATGAGCAGTTCTTC. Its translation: CASSDEGTSGRAVYNEQFF.

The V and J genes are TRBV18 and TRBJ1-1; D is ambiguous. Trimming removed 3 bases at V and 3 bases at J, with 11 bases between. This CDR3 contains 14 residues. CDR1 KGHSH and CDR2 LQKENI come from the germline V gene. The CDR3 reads CASSPGRLDTEAFF. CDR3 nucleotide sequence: TGTGCCAGCTCACCTGGAAGGTTGGACACTGAAGCTTTCTTT.

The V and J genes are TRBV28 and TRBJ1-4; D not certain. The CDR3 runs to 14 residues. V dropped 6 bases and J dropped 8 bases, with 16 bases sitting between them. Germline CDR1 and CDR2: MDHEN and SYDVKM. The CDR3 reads CASRGMEEEEKLFF. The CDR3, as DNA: TGTGCCAGCAGGGGGATGGAGGAAGAGGAAAAACTGTTTTTT.

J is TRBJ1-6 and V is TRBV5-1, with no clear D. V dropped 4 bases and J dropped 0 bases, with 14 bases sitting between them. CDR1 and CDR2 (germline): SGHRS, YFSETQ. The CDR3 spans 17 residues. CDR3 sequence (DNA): TGCGCCAGCAGCCCGCTGGGAGACCGCTCCTATAATTCACCCCTCCACTTT. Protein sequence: CASSPLGDRSYNSPLHF.

As DNA, the CDR3 is TGTGCCAGCAGTTACAGGCGACAGGTCTCCTACGAGCAGTACTTC. It translates to CASSYRRQVSYEQYF. The chain uses TRBV6-5 and TRBJ2-7; a possible D gene is TRBD1 (6 bases). Germline V lookup: CDR1 MNHEY, CDR2 SVGAGI. The CDR3 sequence is 15 residues long. The V gene lost 2 bases and the J gene lost 0 bases, with 11 bases spanning the gap.

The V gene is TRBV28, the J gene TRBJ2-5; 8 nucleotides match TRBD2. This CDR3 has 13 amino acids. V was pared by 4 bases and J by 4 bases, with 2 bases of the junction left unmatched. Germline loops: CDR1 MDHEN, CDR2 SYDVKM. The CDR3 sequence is CASSSAGAETQYF. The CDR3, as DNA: TGTGCCAGCAGTTCAGCGGGAGCAGAGACCCAGTACTTC.

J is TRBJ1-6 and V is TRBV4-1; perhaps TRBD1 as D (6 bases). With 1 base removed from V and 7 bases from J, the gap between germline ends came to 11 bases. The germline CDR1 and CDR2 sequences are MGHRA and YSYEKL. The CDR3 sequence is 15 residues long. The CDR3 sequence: CASSQAQGPNSPLHF. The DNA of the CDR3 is TGCGCCAGCAGCCAAGCACAGGGTCCAAATTCACCCCTCCACTTT.

The CDR3, as DNA: TGTGCCAGCAGCCCCGGGACAGCCTCGGTGAACACTGAAGCTTTCTTT. This sequence encodes CASSPGTASVNTEAFF. This chain connects TRBV11-2 to TRBJ1-1; 7 positions match TRBD1. V shed 5 bases and J 0 bases; nucleotides not matched to a gene: 9. CDR3 length: 16 amino acids. Germline V lookup: CDR1 SGHAT, CDR2 FQNNGV.

Here the CDR3 DNA reads TGTGCCAGCTCACCGGGGGGAAATCAGCCCCAGCATTTT. As protein: CASSPGGNQPQHF. The V gene is TRBV18, the J gene TRBJ1-5; perhaps TRBD1 as D (5 bases). Germline V gives CDR1 KGHSH, CDR2 LQKENI. This CDR3 has 13 amino acids. Trimming pared 3 bases from V and 4 bases from J, leaving 7 bases between. The full variable domain, completed using reference TRBV18 and TRBJ1-5, is NAGVMQNPRHLVRRRGQEARLRCSPMKGHSHVYWYRQLPEEGLKFMVYLQKENIIDESGMPKERFSAEFPKEGPSILRIQQVVRGDSAAYFCASSPGGNQPQHFGDGTRLSIL.

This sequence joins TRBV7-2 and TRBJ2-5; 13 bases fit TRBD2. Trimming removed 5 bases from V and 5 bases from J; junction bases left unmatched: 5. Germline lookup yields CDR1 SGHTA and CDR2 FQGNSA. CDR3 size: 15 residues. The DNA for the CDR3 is TGTGCCAGCAGCAGGACTAGCGGGAGCGGGGAGACCCAGTACTTC. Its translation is CASSRTSGSGETQYF.

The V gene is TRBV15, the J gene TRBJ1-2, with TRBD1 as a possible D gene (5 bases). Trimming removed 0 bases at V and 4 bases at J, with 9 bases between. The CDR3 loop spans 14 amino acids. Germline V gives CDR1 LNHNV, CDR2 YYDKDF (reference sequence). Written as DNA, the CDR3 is TGTGCCACCAGCAGAGATAGGGGCAGCTATGGCTACACCTTC. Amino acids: CATSRDRGSYGYTF.

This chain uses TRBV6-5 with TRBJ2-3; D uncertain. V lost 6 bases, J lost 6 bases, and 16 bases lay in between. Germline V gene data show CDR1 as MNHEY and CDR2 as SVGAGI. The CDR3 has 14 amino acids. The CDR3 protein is CASRYDGVPDTQYF. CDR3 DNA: TGTGCCAGCAGATATGATGGAGTGCCCGATACGCAGTATTTT.

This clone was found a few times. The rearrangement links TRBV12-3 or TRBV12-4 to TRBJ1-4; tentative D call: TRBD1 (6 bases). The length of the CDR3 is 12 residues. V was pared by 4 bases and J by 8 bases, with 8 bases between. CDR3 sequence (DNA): TGTGCCAGCAGTTCCGACAGGGAAAAACTGTTTTTT. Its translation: CASSSDREKLFF.

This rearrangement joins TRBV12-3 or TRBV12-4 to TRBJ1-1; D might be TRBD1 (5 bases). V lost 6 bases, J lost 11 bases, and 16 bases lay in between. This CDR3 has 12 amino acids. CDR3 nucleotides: TGTGCCAGCAGCCTCGGGGGAAATGAGGCTTTCTTT. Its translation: CASSLGGNEAFF.

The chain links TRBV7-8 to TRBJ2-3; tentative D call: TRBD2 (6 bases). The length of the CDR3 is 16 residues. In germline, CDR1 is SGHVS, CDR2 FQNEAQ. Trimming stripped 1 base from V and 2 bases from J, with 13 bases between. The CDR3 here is CASSLGPGGNTDTQYF. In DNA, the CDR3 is TGTGCCAGCAGCTTAGGCCCCGGGGGAAACACAGATACGCAGTATTTT.

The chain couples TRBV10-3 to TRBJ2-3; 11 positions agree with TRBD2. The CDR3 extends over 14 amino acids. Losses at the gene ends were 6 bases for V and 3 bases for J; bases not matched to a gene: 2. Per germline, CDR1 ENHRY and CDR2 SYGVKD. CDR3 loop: CAISRLAGTDTQYF. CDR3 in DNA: TGTGCCATCAGCAGACTAGCGGGAACAGATACGCAGTATTTT.

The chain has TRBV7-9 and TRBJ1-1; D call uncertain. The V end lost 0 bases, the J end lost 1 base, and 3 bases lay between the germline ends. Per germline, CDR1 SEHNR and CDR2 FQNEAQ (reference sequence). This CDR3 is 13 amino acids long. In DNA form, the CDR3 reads TGTGCCAGCAGCTTAGCACAGAACACTGAAGCTTTCTTT. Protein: CASSLAQNTEAFF.